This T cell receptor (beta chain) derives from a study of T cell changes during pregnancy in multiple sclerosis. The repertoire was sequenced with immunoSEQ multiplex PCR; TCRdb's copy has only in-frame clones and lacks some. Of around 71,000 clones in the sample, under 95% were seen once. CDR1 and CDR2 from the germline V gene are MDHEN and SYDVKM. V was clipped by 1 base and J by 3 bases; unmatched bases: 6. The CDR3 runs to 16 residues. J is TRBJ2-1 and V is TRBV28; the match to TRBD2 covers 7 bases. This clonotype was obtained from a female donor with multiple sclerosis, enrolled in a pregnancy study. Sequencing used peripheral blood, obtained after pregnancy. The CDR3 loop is CASSLSPLAVYNEQFF. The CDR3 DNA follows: TGTGCCAGCAGTTTATCGCCGCTAGCGGTCTACAATGAGCAGTTCTTC.